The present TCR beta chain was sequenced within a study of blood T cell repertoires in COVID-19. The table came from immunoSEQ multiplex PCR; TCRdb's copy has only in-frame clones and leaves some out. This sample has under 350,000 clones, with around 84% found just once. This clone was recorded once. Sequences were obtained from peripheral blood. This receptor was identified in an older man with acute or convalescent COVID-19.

The CDR3 sequence is CASSSWDSAGISGYTF. In DNA form, the CDR3 reads TGTGCCAGCAGCTCCTGGGACAGCGCCGGCATATCTGGCTACACCTTC. The chain has TRBV7-2 and TRBJ1-2; 7 bases map to TRBD1. The CDR3 is 16 amino acids. With 4 bases clipped from V and 7 bases from J, the junction kept 15 bases outside the gene matches. From germline, CDR1 is SGHTA and CDR2 FQGNSA.